This passage covers 26 T cell receptor beta chains from one sample sequenced in a study of blood T cell repertoires in COVID-19. Assay: immunoSEQ multiplex PCR; the TCRdb copy retains only in-frame clones and omits some. The sample has hundreds of thousands of clones; approximately 86% are singletons. The sequencing input was peripheral blood. The receptor set was obtained from a woman in her sixties or seventies with COVID-19, enrolled during active disease.

The chain carries TRBV29-1 and TRBJ1-3, with 7 positions matching TRBD1. Trimming cost V 7 bases and J 1 base; bases outside gene matches: 10. Germline V gene sequence: CDR1 SQVTM, CDR2 ANQGSEA. The CDR3 length is 15 residues. The CDR3 DNA follows: TGCAGCGCCTGGACAGGCAGCGCTTCTGGAAACACCATATATTTT. Its translation is CSAWTGSASGNTIYF.

The chain uses TRBV7-3 and TRBJ1-2; 12 bases align to TRBD1. V gave up 3 bases and J gave up 14 bases; unmatched junction bases: 13. The CDR3 covers 15 residues. Germline V CDR1 and CDR2: SGHTA, FQGTGA. The CDR3 bases are TGTGCCAGCAGCTTTCGTCGGGACAGGGGGCAATCGATAACCTTC. Its protein is CASSFRRDRGQSITF.

The V call is TRBV12-3 or TRBV12-4, the J call TRBJ1-2; TRBD1 is a possible D gene (6 bases). The CDR3 sequence is 13 residues long. The V and J ends lost 4 bases and 8 bases respectively, with 14 bases between them. The CDR3 DNA is TGTGCCAGCAGTTCGGACAGCCCTACGGGCTACACCTTC. Residues: CASSSDSPTGYTF.

The chain carries TRBV18 and TRBJ1-1; 7 bases are a match to TRBD1. The CDR3 is 16 residues long. With V trimmed by 4 bases and J by 4 bases, 12 bases remained unmatched. CDR1 and CDR2 (germline): KGHSH, LQKENI. CDR3 nucleotide sequence: TGTGCCAGCTCACGGTCTCGGACAGGCCAGGGCACTGAAGCTTTCTTT. Translation: CASSRSRTGQGTEAFF.

V gene TRBV9 combines with J gene TRBJ2-1; D is possibly TRBD1 (7 bases). V was shortened by 3 bases and J by 3 bases, with 10 bases between the two germline ends. The CDR3 is made up of 14 amino acids. From germline, CDR1 is SGDLS and CDR2 YYNGEE. Written as DNA, the CDR3 is TGTGCCAGCAGCGGACAGGGAGGCTACAATGAGCAGTTCTTC. This translates into CASSGQGGYNEQFF. The full variable domain, with the rest looked up from reference TRBV9 and TRBJ2-1, is DSGVTQTPKHLITATGQRVTLRCSPRSGDLSVYWYQQSLDQGLQFLIQYYNGEERAKGNILERFSAQQFPDLHSELNLSSLELGDSALYFCASSGQGGYNEQFFGPGTRLTVL.

This chain links TRBV6-2 or TRBV6-3 with TRBJ2-5, with 11 bases identical to TRBD2. The ends lost 1 base at V and 4 bases at J; junction bases unmatched: 2. Germline CDR1 and CDR2: MNHEY and SVGEGT. This CDR3 comprises 15 residues. The CDR3 loop is CASSYYSGGAETQYF. CDR3 DNA: TGTGCCAGCAGTTACTATAGCGGGGGGGCAGAGACCCAGTACTTC.

CDR3 DNA sequence: TGTGCCAGCAGCTTAGCGCGGGGGGCTAGCTCCTACAATGAGCAGTTCTTC. It encodes CASSLARGASSYNEQFF. The chain recombines TRBV7-2 with TRBJ2-1, with 8 nucleotides matching TRBD2. The CDR3 sequence is 17 residues long. V lost 0 bases and J lost 0; bases outside the gene matches: 4. Germline-derived CDR1 and CDR2 are SGHTA and FQGNSA.

This rearrangement joins TRBV6-5 to TRBJ2-7, with TRBD1 matching 10 bases. CDR1 and CDR2 (germline): MNHEY, SVGAGI. This CDR3 is built from 13 residues. Trimming removed 5 bases from V and 5 bases from J; junction bases left unmatched: 3. The CDR3 nucleotides are TGTGCCAGCAGTCGGGACAGGGGTCACGAGCAGTACTTC. Translating gives CASSRDRGHEQYF.

V and J are TRBV12-2 and TRBJ1-2; the table assigns TRBD1, which was not confirmed against the DNA. TRBV12-2 is assigned pseudogene status. This CDR3 is 17 amino acids long. The CDR3 protein is CASRSDRDRDVHYGYTF. The CDR3 DNA sequence: TGTGCAAGTCGCTCAGACCGGGACAGAGACGTACACTATGGCTACACCTTC.

In DNA, the CDR3 is TGTGCCAGCAGCTTTAATGTAGGGGGTGAGCAGTTCTTC. Amino acid sequence: CASSFNVGGEQFF. This chain joins TRBV7-2 and TRBJ2-1; D is perhaps TRBD1 (6 bases). Trimming pared 3 bases from V and 9 bases from J, leaving 12 bases between. Germline CDR1 is SGHTA and CDR2 is FQGNSA. The CDR3 runs 13 residues.

The chain has TRBV4-1 and TRBJ2-3; D possibly corresponds to TRBD2 (6 bases). Germline V gene sequence: CDR1 MGHRA, CDR2 YSYEKL. CDR3 size: 18 residues. Deletions cut 1 base from V and 0 bases from J, with 17 bases between. CDR3 in DNA: TGCGCCAGCAGCCAAGGCGGGCTTTTGGGGGGAAGCACAGATACGCAGTATTTT. Translated, it gives CASSQGGLLGGSTDTQYF.

The gene calls are TRBV29-1 and TRBJ2-1; TRBD2 matches at 11 bases. J was trimmed by 6 bases and V by 7 bases; bases with no gene match: 23. CDR1 and CDR2 (germline): SQVTM, ANQGSEA. This CDR3 is built from 19 residues. Here the CDR3 DNA reads TGCAGCGCGACCCAACCGTGGCTAGCGGGGGGTGGAGTAGCCAATGAGCAGTTCTTC. It translates to CSATQPWLAGGGVANEQFF.

The J gene is TRBJ1-1, the V gene TRBV24-1; the match to TRBD1 covers 7 bases. Trimming took 3 bases from V and 5 from J; bases not matched to a gene: 5. The length of the CDR3 is 14 residues. CDR1 and CDR2 (germline): KGHDR, SFDVKD. The CDR3 loop is CATSDTGAGTEAFF. In DNA, the CDR3 is TGTGCCACCAGTGATACAGGGGCGGGAACTGAAGCTTTCTTT.

The chain recombines TRBV7-2 with TRBJ2-3, with a weak D call TRBD2 (5 bases). The CDR3 totals 14 residues. The V end lost 4 bases, the J end lost 0 bases, and 8 bases lay between the germline ends. Germline CDR1 SGHTA, CDR2 FQGNSA. The chain's CDR3 is CASSSRLSTDTQYF. The CDR3 DNA follows: TGTGCCAGCAGCTCCCGACTAAGCACAGATACGCAGTATTTT.

This clone was picked up a small number of times. J is TRBJ1-1 and V is TRBV29-1, with D tentatively TRBD1 (5 bases). The CDR3 is made up of 11 amino acids. V lost 4 bases, J lost 10 bases, and 13 bases lay in between. Germline assignment: CDR1 SQVTM and CDR2 ANQGSEA. DNA for the CDR3: TGCAGCGTTGTTACTGCCGGGGGAGCTTTCTTT. It translates to CSVVTAGGAFF.

The rearrangement uses TRBV5-1 and TRBJ1-1; 8 nucleotides match TRBD1. V lost 4 bases to trimming and J lost 8 bases; unmatched junction nucleotides: 7. The CDR3 spans 13 residues. Germline V gene lookup returns CDR1 SGHRS and CDR2 YFSETQ. The CDR3 protein is CASSTGQVAEAFF. The CDR3 DNA reads TGCGCCAGCAGCACGGGACAGGTTGCAGAAGCTTTCTTT.

This clone occurred once. The chain employs TRBV2 and TRBJ2-7; TRBD1 agrees at 8 bases. Trimming cost V 1 base and J 3 bases; bases outside gene matches: 8. The CDR3 is 16 amino acids. The germline V gene has CDR1 SNHLY and CDR2 FYNNEI. CDR3 sequence: CASSEGPRQGNYEQYF. The DNA of the CDR3 is TGTGCCAGCAGTGAAGGCCCCCGACAGGGGAACTACGAGCAGTACTTC.

The V and J genes are TRBV5-1 and TRBJ2-4; a possible D gene is TRBD2 (5 bases). Germline-derived CDR1 and CDR2 are SGHRS and YFSETQ. Trimming stripped 5 bases from V and 6 bases from J, with 15 bases between. The CDR3 loop spans 14 amino acids. The CDR3 here is CASSTSPAGNIQYF. DNA for the CDR3: TGCGCCAGCAGTACCTCCCCCGCGGGAAACATTCAGTACTTC.

The chain's CDR3 is CASSKSDQGYSNQPQHF. The CDR3 nucleotides read TGTGCCAGCAGTAAATCGGATCAGGGGTATAGCAATCAGCCCCAGCATTTT. This chain joins TRBV28 and TRBJ1-5, with TRBD1 as a possible D gene (6 bases). From germline, CDR1 is MDHEN and CDR2 SYDVKM. The CDR3 is 17 amino acids. V was pared by 5 bases and J by 0 bases, with 17 bases between.

The rearrangement uses TRBV6-5 and TRBJ2-2, with a tentative D call TRBD2 (5 bases). Deletions cut 0 bases from V and 6 bases from J, with 11 bases between. This CDR3 spans 15 amino acids. Germline V gene lookup returns CDR1 MNHEY and CDR2 SVGAGI. The chain's CDR3 is CASSYSQRGAGELFF. Here the CDR3 DNA reads TGTGCCAGCAGTTACTCTCAACGGGGAGCCGGGGAGCTGTTTTTT.

V and J are TRBV6-5 and TRBJ1-1; the D gene is possibly TRBD1 (5 bases). Germline CDR1 is MNHEY and CDR2 is SVGAGI. Trimming shortened V by 0 bases and J by 5 bases, and 10 bases separated the two germline ends. The CDR3 covers 14 residues. The CDR3 protein is CASSYSGRATEAFF. CDR3 coding DNA: TGTGCCAGCAGTTACTCTGGCAGGGCGACTGAAGCTTTCTTT.

This clone was seen only once. The chain has TRBV7-9 and TRBJ1-1; D perhaps matches TRBD1 (6 bases). CDR1 SEHNR and CDR2 FQNEAQ come from the germline V gene (reference sequence). CDR3 length: 15 residues. Deletions cut 6 bases from V and 8 bases from J, with 22 bases between. The CDR3 reads CASRHQLPKGDEAFF. Here the CDR3 DNA reads TGTGCCAGCAGACACCAATTACCGAAGGGGGACGAAGCTTTCTTT.

The chain has TRBV28 and TRBJ1-1; 8 bases align to TRBD1. This CDR3 spans 12 amino acids. Germline V lookup: CDR1 MDHEN, CDR2 SYDVKM. The V segment lost 5 bases and the J segment 8 bases; nucleotides outside the gene matches: 4. CDR3 residues: CASSLGQGEAFF. The CDR3 DNA sequence: TGTGCCAGCAGTCTTGGACAGGGCGAAGCTTTCTTT.

This rearrangement joins TRBV7-9 to TRBJ2-7, with TRBD2 as a possible D gene (6 bases). The germline gives CDR1 SEHNR, CDR2 FQNEAQ (reference sequence). The CDR3 extends over 14 amino acids. V lost 5 bases and J 0 bases, leaving 11 bases between the germline ends. CDR3 bases: TGTGCCAGCAGCCAGGAGGGCAGCTCCTACGAGCAGTACTTC. Amino acid sequence: CASSQEGSSYEQYF.

The chain is built from TRBV5-1 and TRBJ1-3; no clear D. V shed 0 bases and J shed 1 base, with 14 bases lying between them. CDR3 length equals 17 residues. Germline CDR1 SGHRS, CDR2 YFSETQ. CDR3 sequence (DNA): TGCGCCAGCAGCTTGGCCGGGGATTTGGGGTCTGGAAACACCATATATTTT. Amino acids: CASSLAGDLGSGNTIYF.

The CDR3 region is CASSQDRSTNTEAFF. CDR3 coding DNA: TGTGCCAGCAGTCAAGACAGGTCGACTAACACTGAAGCTTTCTTT. The chain couples TRBV6-6 to TRBJ1-1; a possible D gene is TRBD1 (6 bases). Trimming removed 5 bases from V and 2 bases from J, with 15 bases in between. Per germline, CDR1 MNHNY and CDR2 SVGAGI (reference sequence). The CDR3 sequence is 15 residues long.